Each of the 18 T cell receptor beta chains below was sequenced from the same sample in a study of B cell selection in AIRE deficiency. Regulatory T cells were sorted as CD4+CD25hiCD127low/negative cells. Clones were read by immunoSEQ multiplex PCR, and TCRdb kept only the in-frame ones, dropping some. The top ten hold 0.89% of the sample, which has around 20,000 clones, 90% to 95% seen once. The sequencing sample was made of CD4+CD25+ Tregs sorted from PBMCs. The receptor source for this set is a human donor in good health.

The V gene is TRBV5-1, the J gene TRBJ2-3, with D possibly being TRBD1 (6 bases). Trimming shortened V by 3 bases and J by 2 bases, and 10 bases separated the two germline ends. CDR1 and CDR2 (germline): SGHRS, YFSETQ. CDR3 length: 14 residues. Written as DNA, the CDR3 is TGCGCCAGCAGCTCAACAGGGTACACAGATACGCAGTATTTT. Translating gives CASSSTGYTDTQYF.

This chain connects TRBV4-3 to TRBJ2-1; 8 bases are a match to TRBD2. Per the germline V gene, CDR1 is LGHNA and CDR2 is YSLEER. This CDR3 is built from 17 residues. V shed 2 bases and J 2 bases; nucleotides not matched to a gene: 8. CDR3 nucleotide sequence: TGCGCCAGCAGCCAATATGCCTTGACTAGCGCCTACAATGAGCAGTTCTTC. Its protein product is CASSQYALTSAYNEQFF.

J is TRBJ2-7 and V is TRBV27, with D maybe TRBD2 (6 bases). CDR1 is MNHEY and CDR2 is SMNVEV in the germline V gene (reference sequence). This CDR3 has 15 amino acids. Trimming left V 6 bases short and J 2 bases short, with 17 bases between. This CDR3 is CASRIGTSFTYEQYF. CDR3 coding DNA: TGTGCCAGCAGGATAGGAACTAGCTTTACCTACGAGCAGTACTTC.

V gene TRBV6-1 combines with J gene TRBJ1-2; unclear D gene. Germline CDR1 MNHNS, CDR2 SASEGT. This CDR3 is 13 amino acids long. V lost 6 bases, J lost 11 bases, and 19 bases lay in between. The CDR3 loop reads CASRGSLFSGYTF. In nucleotides, the CDR3 is TGTGCCAGCAGGGGAAGTTTGTTTTCCGGTTACACCTTC.

This chain links TRBV25-1 with TRBJ2-3; no firm D call. The germline V and J ends were trimmed by 4 bases and 6 bases, with 14 bases remaining between them. CDR3 size: 14 residues. The germline V gene encodes CDR1 MGHDK and CDR2 SYGVNS. CDR3 amino acids: CASSGNPLRDTQYF. In DNA form, the CDR3 reads TGTGCCAGCAGTGGAAACCCCCTCCGGGATACGCAGTATTTT.

This rearrangement joins TRBV5-1 to TRBJ2-1; 13 bases fit TRBD2. The trim removed 2 bases at V and 7 bases at J, leaving 9 bases unmatched. This CDR3 is 17 amino acids long. Germline V gives CDR1 SGHRS, CDR2 YFSETQ. Here the CDR3 DNA reads TGCGCCAGCAGCTTTACTAGCGGGAGGGCCATGGGGAATGAGCAGTTCTTC. This encodes CASSFTSGRAMGNEQFF.

The chain couples TRBV7-3 to TRBJ1-1; 9 bases are a match to TRBD1. Germline lookup yields CDR1 SGHTA and CDR2 FQGTGA. Germline trimming cut 3 bases from V and 4 bases from J; bases unmatched to any gene: 0. This CDR3 contains 13 residues. CDR3 DNA sequence: TGTGCCAGCAGCTTGACAGGGGGCACTGAAGCTTTCTTT. Its protein is CASSLTGGTEAFF.

The chain carries TRBV4-3 and TRBJ1-2; 7 bases fit TRBD1. J was trimmed by 4 bases and V by 3 bases; bases with no gene match: 5. There are 14 residues in the CDR3. CDR1 and CDR2 (germline): LGHNA, YSLEER. CDR3 DNA sequence: TGCGCCAGCAGCCAGGTACAGGGGAGCTATGGCTACACCTTC. Translation: CASSQVQGSYGYTF.

In DNA, the CDR3 is TGTGCCAGCAGCCCCCTTGTGGGACTAGGATCCTACGAGCAGTACTTC. Its translation is CASSPLVGLGSYEQYF. This chain uses TRBV4-2 with TRBJ2-7; 8 bases fit TRBD2. V was pared by 4 bases and J by 1 base, with 9 bases of the junction left unmatched. This CDR3 has 16 amino acids. The germline gives CDR1 LGHNA, CDR2 YNFKEQ.

V usage is TRBV29-1 and J usage is TRBJ1-1; TRBD1 might be the D (5 bases). Germline V gene sequence: CDR1 SQVTM, CDR2 ANQGSEA. The CDR3 is 10 amino acids. V was cut by 7 bases and J by 9 bases, with 12 bases left in between. The CDR3 is CSGGGEKAFF. The CDR3 nucleotides read TGCAGCGGGGGCGGAGAGAAAGCTTTCTTT.

This rearrangement joins TRBV10-2 to TRBJ2-7, with TRBD2 matching 10 bases. Germline V gene sequence: CDR1 WSHSY, CDR2 SAAADI. This CDR3 region has 14 residues. V was pared by 3 bases and J by 2 bases, with 1 base of the junction left unmatched. CDR3 protein: CASSESGRAYEQYF. The CDR3 bases are TGCGCCAGCAGTGAAAGCGGGAGGGCCTACGAGCAGTACTTC.

The J gene is TRBJ1-2, the V gene TRBV27; tentative D call: TRBD1 (5 bases). CDR3 length equals 18 residues. Germline loops: CDR1 MNHEY, CDR2 SMNVEV (reference sequence). The V gene lost 3 bases and the J gene lost 1 base, with 21 bases spanning the gap. The CDR3 nucleotides read TGTGCCAGCAGTTTGGTTGGGGCAGGGCCCCATCTTAACTATGGCTACACCTTC. Residues: CASSLVGAGPHLNYGYTF.

J is TRBJ2-2 and V is TRBV5-1, with 7 bases lining up with TRBD1. Unmatched junction bases numbered 2, after V lost 2 bases and J lost 7 bases. The CDR3 is 13 amino acids. Germline values: CDR1 SGHRS, CDR2 YFSETQ. In nucleotides, the CDR3 is TGCGCCAGCAGCTTCAACAGGGGCGGGGAGCTGTTTTTT. It yields the protein CASSFNRGGELFF.

J is TRBJ2-1 and V is TRBV5-4, with 8 nucleotides matching TRBD2. V lost 4 bases and J lost 9; bases outside the gene matches: 12. CDR1 SGHNT and CDR2 YYREEE come from the germline V gene (reference sequence). This CDR3 spans 15 amino acids. CDR3 sequence: CASSAGGGSSGEQFF. In DNA, the CDR3 is TGTGCCAGCAGCGCGGGGGGCGGGAGCTCGGGTGAGCAGTTCTTC.

V is TRBV11-2 and J is TRBJ2-7, with TRBD2 as a possible D gene (7 bases). The CDR3 is made up of 14 amino acids. The V and J ends lost 2 bases and 3 bases respectively, with 11 bases between them. Germline CDR1 and CDR2: SGHAT and FQNNGV. Here the CDR3 DNA reads TGTGCCAGCAGCTTACAGGGGACTATCTACGAGCAGTACTTC. This translates into CASSLQGTIYEQYF.

A remark on this clone: One end of the junction fails to match germline, which may point to a read error. V usage is TRBV6-6 and J usage is TRBJ2-7; 8 positions agree with TRBD1. Germline CDR1 is MNHNY and CDR2 is SVGAGI (reference sequence). The CDR3 has 14 amino acids. The CDR3 nucleotides are TGTGCCAGCAGTTATTCAGGGGGCTCCTCCTTCGTTTTCTTC. Its translation: CASSYSGGSSFVFF.

This sequence joins TRBV9 and TRBJ2-2; 10 bases line up with TRBD1. CDR1 is SGDLS and CDR2 is YYNGEE in the germline V gene. V gave up 2 bases and J gave up 5 bases; unmatched junction bases: 9. The CDR3 totals 17 residues. The CDR3, as DNA: TGTGCCAGCAGCGTCTTTACGGGACAGGGGTTAACCGGGGAGCTGTTTTTT. Residues: CASSVFTGQGLTGELFF.

In DNA form, the CDR3 reads TGTGCCAGCAGGCAGACCGGGACAGGGGAAATCGGGGAGCTGTTTTTT. Protein: CASRQTGTGEIGELFF. The chain recombines TRBV11-2 with TRBJ2-2; 10 bases match TRBD1. CDR1 SGHAT and CDR2 FQNNGV come from the germline V gene. This CDR3 is built from 16 residues. The V segment lost 6 bases and the J segment 7 bases; nucleotides outside the gene matches: 11.